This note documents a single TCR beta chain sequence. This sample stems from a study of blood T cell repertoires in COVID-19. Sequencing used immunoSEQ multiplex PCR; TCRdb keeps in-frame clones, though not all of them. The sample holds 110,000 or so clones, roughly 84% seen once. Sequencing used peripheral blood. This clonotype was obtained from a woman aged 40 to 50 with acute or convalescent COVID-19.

The CDR3 DNA reads TGTGCCAGCAGCCCGCGTACGGGACAGTATAGCAATCAGCCCCAGCATTTT. Protein: CASSPRTGQYSNQPQHF. This chain joins TRBV7-6 and TRBJ1-5; 7 bases line up with TRBD1. This CDR3 comprises 17 residues. CDR1 and CDR2 from the germline V gene are SGHVS and FNYEAQ. The V gene end was trimmed by 5 bases and the J gene end by 0 bases; junction bases not matched to a gene: 10.